This T cell receptor (beta chain) stems from a study of blood T cell repertoires in COVID-19. Study details: The samples span acute and convalescent COVID-19 from the United States, Italy and Spain. T cells, B-cell-depleted T cells, or PBMCs supplied cDNA or gDNA.

As handled by the study authors: How many nucleated cells were present was estimated from reference gene primer amplification. Produced via immunoSEQ multiplex PCR; TCRdb's table is partial and in-frame only. V and J calls and clone size are as listed in that table; D and trimming were resolved from the DNA. The sample records 70,000 or so clones, 88% being singletons. The ends lost 3 bases at V and 2 bases at J; junction bases unmatched: 3. CDR3 length: 14 amino acids. CDR1 and CDR2 (germline): MNHEY, SVGAGI. This clone showed up just once. The clonotype was recovered from a human donor in a cohort sampled during active COVID-19. This chain joins TRBV6-5 and TRBJ2-7; TRBD1 aligns across 8 bases. Sequencing was done on a sample of peripheral blood. CDR3 bases: TGTGCCAGCAGTTATGACAGGGGAACCTACGAGCAGTACTTC. Translated, it gives CASSYDRGTYEQYF.